The present entry profiles one T cell receptor beta chain with its context. The data are from a study of OX40 agonist ivuxolimab in advanced cancers. About the research overall: Partial responses were recorded for three patients, including one with hepatocellular carcinoma and two with cutaneous melanoma.

Germline loops: CDR1 SNHLY, CDR2 FYNNEI. J gave up 3 bases and V 0 bases, and 5 bases lay outside the gene matches. This CDR3 contains 16 residues. Assay: immunoSEQ multiplex PCR; the TCRdb copy retains only in-frame clones and omits some. The repertoire holds about 80,000 clones, with around nine tenths as singletons. This chain links TRBV2 with TRBJ1-1; 9 nucleotides match TRBD1. The sequence was obtained from an adult with an advanced solid tumor such as melanoma, head and neck, liver or kidney cancer. This specimen was CD4+ or CD8+ T cells sorted from blood, taken in a trial of the OX40 agonist ivuxolimab. DNA of the CDR3: TGTGCCAGCAGTGAAGCGCTGGGACAGGGAGACACTGAAGCTTTCTTT. Translated, it gives CASSEALGQGDTEAFF.